These 5 T cell receptor beta chains were all obtained from the same sample, sequenced in a study of beta chain features in type 1 diabetes (dated by TCRdb to the late 2010s). Libraries were made using the immunoSEQ multiplex PCR assay. All of the isolated RNA was reverse transcribed with the High Capacity cDNA Reverse Transcription Kit, so expressed TCRB transcripts were sequenced. Imported from immuneACCESS, the table was reduced by TCRdb to in-frame sequences with V and J called. These copies leave out some clones; in studies compared against another copy, an unresolved V gene accounts for under half, and the cause of the remainder is not known. This sample lists about 150,000 clones; about 9.8% were detected once. Roughly 2.5% of the sample belongs to the ten largest clones. Sequenced input: central memory CD4+ T cells from blood. The receptors stem from a woman aged 18-29 years in good health.

The rearrangement uses TRBV11-2 and TRBJ2-1, with 10 positions matching TRBD2. V shed 0 bases and J 5 bases; nucleotides not matched to a gene: 10. CDR3 length: 18 residues. Germline V gene sequence: CDR1 SGHAT, CDR2 FQNNGV. The CDR3 is CASSLDQGGTSVNNEQFF. The CDR3 nucleotides are TGTGCCAGCAGCTTAGATCAGGGCGGGACTAGCGTCAACAATGAGCAGTTCTTC.

This clone was observed a few times. V and J are TRBV5-1 and TRBJ1-2; D not resolved. Looked up from germline, CDR1 is SGHRS and CDR2 is YFSETQ. V shed 0 bases and J shed 7 bases, with 7 bases lying between them. This CDR3 is built from 12 residues. This CDR3 reads CASSLVSGGYTF. As DNA, the CDR3 is TGCGCCAGCAGCTTGGTTTCCGGTGGCTACACCTTC.

This clone appeared a few times. The rearrangement uses TRBV10-3 and TRBJ2-1; D is undetermined. Trimming cost V 3 bases and J 10 bases, with 10 bases left between them. The CDR3 contains 12 residues. Germline loops: CDR1 ENHRY, CDR2 SYGVKD. The CDR3 nucleotides read TGTGCCATCAGTGACGGCGCCAGGGAGCAGTTCTTC. Its protein product is CAISDGAREQFF.

V is TRBV7-9 and J is TRBJ2-1; possible D gene TRBD1, 6 bases. Per the germline V gene, CDR1 is SEHNR and CDR2 is FQNEAQ (reference sequence). Trimming shortened V by 4 bases and J by 9 bases, and 13 bases separated the two germline ends. The CDR3 loop spans 13 amino acids. CDR3 sequence reads: CASSSLQGSEQFF. CDR3 sequence (DNA): TGTGCCAGCAGCTCGTTACAGGGTAGTGAGCAGTTCTTC.

This chain joins TRBV30 and TRBJ1-1; 8 nucleotides agree with TRBD1. V gave up 0 bases and J gave up 6 bases; unmatched junction bases: 3. Germline values: CDR1 GTSNPN, CDR2 SVGIG (reference sequence). This CDR3 has 13 residues. The chain's CDR3 is CAWSVQGGSEAFF. The DNA of the CDR3 is TGTGCCTGGAGTGTACAGGGGGGGTCTGAAGCTTTCTTT.